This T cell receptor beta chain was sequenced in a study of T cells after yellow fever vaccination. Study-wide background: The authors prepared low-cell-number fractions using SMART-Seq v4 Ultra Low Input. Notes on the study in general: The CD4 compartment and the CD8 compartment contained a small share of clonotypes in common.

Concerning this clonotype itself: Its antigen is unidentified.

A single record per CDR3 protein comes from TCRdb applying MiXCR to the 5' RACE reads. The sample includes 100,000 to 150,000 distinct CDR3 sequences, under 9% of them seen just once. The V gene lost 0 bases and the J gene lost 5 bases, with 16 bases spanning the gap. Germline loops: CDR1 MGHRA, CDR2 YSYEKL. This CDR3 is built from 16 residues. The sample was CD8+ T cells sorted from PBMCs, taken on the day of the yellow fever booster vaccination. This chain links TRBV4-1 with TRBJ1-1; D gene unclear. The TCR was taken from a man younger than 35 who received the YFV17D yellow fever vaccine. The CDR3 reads CASSQDVAGLRTEAFF. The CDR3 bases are TGCGCCAGCAGCCAAGATGTTGCAGGCCTTAGGACTGAAGCTTTCTTT.